Below, one T cell receptor beta chain is given with its context. Its antigen is not identified. These data belong to a study of tumor-infiltrating lymphocytes in glioblastoma multiforme. TCRB libraries came from RNA via three nested multiplex PCR rounds. These TCRB libraries lack any described unique molecular identifiers. TCRdb reanalysed the multiplex PCR reads using MiXCR and keeps one entry per CDR3 protein. Seen here are about 11,000 distinct CDR3 sequences, approximately 71% observed once, and the top ten hold less than 50%. This CDR3 comprises 15 residues. CDR1 is SGHNT, CDR2 YENEEA, per germline. V gave up 5 bases and J gave up 5 bases, with 18 bases separating them. Findings and caveats of the study: The T cells in this sample were not sorted into functional subsets. The TCR and somatic mutation analysis included just one glioblastoma patient. RNA-based TCR sequencing may distort clone frequencies, since cells carry unequal TCR transcript numbers.

The chain couples TRBV11-3 to TRBJ2-5; D is perhaps TRBD1 (5 bases). The TCR originated in a male donor with glioblastoma. Sequenced material: brain tumor tissue. The CDR3 sequence is CASSVSPLTVETQYF. The CDR3 coding sequence is TGTGCCAGCAGCGTGTCCCCCTTGACAGTCGAGACCCAGTACTTC.